A selection of T cell receptor beta chains follows, all from one sample in a study of OX40 agonist ivuxolimab in advanced cancers. Assay: immunoSEQ multiplex PCR; the TCRdb copy retains only in-frame clones and omits some. The sample has tens of thousands of clones; roughly 80% are singletons. The starting material was CD4+ or CD8+ T cells sorted from blood, obtained in a trial of the OX40 agonist ivuxolimab. Receptors originate from an adult with an advanced solid tumor such as melanoma, head and neck, liver or kidney cancer. The CDR3 runs from the conserved cysteine through the conserved F or W. The D gene is left open where the match is weak. Clone size, where shown, is once, few, many, or a class for clones that have expanded.

>TRBV19|.|TRBJ2-7|TRBD1
CASSLATGQGSYEQYF
TGTGCCAGTAGTCTGGCCACGGGACAGGGGTCCTACGAGCAGTACTTC
>TRBV18|once|TRBJ1-1|.
CASSAETDLNTEAFF
TGTGCCAGCTCGGCGGAGACCGACTTGAACACTGAAGCTTTCTTT
>TRBV7-9|few|TRBJ2-7|TRBD2
CASSLGAASGESYEQYF
TGTGCCAGCAGCTTAGGGGCGGCTAGCGGGGAATCCTACGAGCAGTACTTC
>TRBV30|once|TRBJ1-6|.
CAWSLGLNSPLHF
TGTGCCTGGAGTCTGGGCTTAAATTCACCCCTCCACTTT
>TRBV19|.|TRBJ1-1|.
CASSLRTAYTEAFF
TGTGCCAGTAGTCTGCGGACAGCGTACACTGAAGCTTTCTTT
>TRBV7-3|.|TRBJ2-5|.
CASSPFAGYQETQYF
TGTGCCAGCAGCCCCTTCGCGGGGTACCAAGAGACCCAGTACTTC
>TRBV18|.|TRBJ2-1|TRBD1
CASSPNWDRGREEQFF
TGTGCCAGCTCACCAAACTGGGACAGGGGAAGGGAGGAGCAGTTCTTC
>TRBV9|.|TRBJ2-7|.
CASSVGSSSYEQYF
TGTGCCAGCAGCGTAGGATCCAGCTCCTACGAGCAGTACTTC
>TRBV5-1|.|TRBJ1-3|TRBD1
CASSYGTPQGVLPFSGNTIYF
TGCGCCAGCAGCTATGGGACCCCACAGGGGGTATTACCCTTTTCTGGAAACACCATATATTTT
>TRBV11-2|.|TRBJ2-1|.
CASSPTRGTAYNEQFF
TGTGCCAGCAGCCCTACCCGCGGGACAGCCTACAATGAGCAGTTCTTC
>TRBV21-1|.|TRBJ2-1|.
CASTPRPGSYNEQFF
TGTGCCAGCACCCCCCGACCGGGCAGTTACAATGAGCAGTTCTTC
>TRBV7-9|once|TRBJ2-2|.
CASNPPPNTGELFF
TGTGCCAGCAATCCCCCCCCGAACACCGGGGAGCTGTTTTTT
>TRBV13|.|TRBJ2-5|TRBD2
CASSSGGTGETQYF
TGTGCCAGCAGCTCCGGGGGGACTGGGGAGACCCAGTACTTC
>TRBV5-1|few|TRBJ2-2|.
CASSRKDNPGTGELFF
TGCGCCAGCAGCCGGAAGGACAACCCGGGCACCGGGGAGCTGTTTTTT
>TRBV19|.|TRBJ1-1|.
CASSITRNTEAFF
TGTGCCAGTAGTATCACCAGGAACACTGAAGCTTTCTTT
>TRBV5-4|.|TRBJ2-5|.
CASSRTEETQYF
TGTGCCAGCAGCCGGACAGAAGAGACCCAGTACTTC
>TRBV7-6|.|TRBJ2-5|TRBD2
CASTIGTSEQETQYF
TGTGCCAGCACCATCGGGACTAGCGAGCAAGAGACCCAGTACTTC
>TRBV27|.|TRBJ2-7|.
CASSLSPLGEAYEQYF
TGTGCCAGCAGTTTATCGCCCCTGGGGGAGGCATACGAGCAGTACTTC
>TRBV5-1|.|TRBJ1-1|.
CASSLRGERSEAFF
TGCGCCAGCAGCTTGAGAGGGGAACGGTCTGAAGCTTTCTTT
>TRBV10-3|.|TRBJ2-1|.
CAIGGNWSSYNEQFF
TGTGCCATCGGGGGAAATTGGTCGTCCTACAATGAGCAGTTCTTC
>TRBV19|.|TRBJ1-5|TRBD1
CASSRQGRWDSNQPQHF
TGTGCCAGTAGCAGACAGGGACGATGGGATAGCAATCAGCCCCAGCATTTT
>TRBV27|.|TRBJ2-3|.
CASSLRRTLTSTDTQYF
TGTGCCAGCAGTTTGAGACGGACTTTAACTAGCACAGATACGCAGTATTTT
>TRBV7-2|.|TRBJ2-6|TRBD1
CASSSQGRGLGANVLTF
TGTGCCAGCAGCTCTCAGGGCAGGGGGCTCGGGGCCAACGTCCTGACTTTC
>TRBV7-3|few|TRBJ2-7|TRBD1
CASSYQTGEYEQYF
TGTGCCAGCAGCTATCAAACAGGGGAGTACGAGCAGTACTTC
>TRBV28|few|TRBJ1-5|TRBD1
CASSPLRDRAGQPQHF
TGTGCCAGCAGCCCCTTGCGGGACAGGGCAGGTCAGCCCCAGCATTTT
>TRBV30|.|TRBJ2-1|TRBD1
CAWRTGTGTYNEQFF
TGTGCCTGGAGGACCGGGACAGGAACCTACAATGAGCAGTTCTTC
>TRBV11-2|.|TRBJ1-5|.
CASSQDSNQPQHF
TGTGCCAGCAGCCAGGACAGCAATCAGCCCCAGCATTTT
>TRBV5-1|.|TRBJ1-1|.
CASSLTANTEAFF
TGCGCCAGCAGTTTAACAGCGAACACTGAAGCTTTCTTT
>TRBV7-9|.|TRBJ1-5|.
CASSLADQPQHF
TGTGCCAGCAGCTTAGCCGATCAGCCCCAGCATTTT
>TRBV4-3|.|TRBJ2-1|.
CASSQEPRVVNEQFF
TGCGCCAGCAGCCAAGAGCCGCGCGTCGTCAATGAGCAGTTCTTC
>TRBV7-9|.|TRBJ2-1|TRBD1
CASSLGDRDNEQFF
TGTGCCAGCAGCTTAGGGGACAGAGACAATGAGCAGTTCTTC
>TRBV5-1|few|TRBJ1-2|TRBD1
CASSRVGGSNYGYTF
TGCGCCAGCAGCCGTGTAGGGGGCAGCAACTATGGCTACACCTTC
>TRBV19|.|TRBJ1-5|TRBD1
CASSLTGGAFQPQHF
TGTGCCAGTAGTTTGACAGGGGGCGCGTTTCAGCCCCAGCATTTT
>TRBV27|medium-sized|TRBJ2-5|TRBD2
CASSLSGGRSKETQYF
TGTGCCAGCAGTTTAAGTGGCGGGAGGTCCAAAGAGACCCAGTACTTC
>TRBV6-1|.|TRBJ2-1|TRBD1
CASSELLRGPQDREPYNEQFF
TGTGCCAGCAGTGAACTCTTGAGGGGTCCCCAGGACAGGGAACCTTACAATGAGCAGTTCTTC
>TRBV7-2|.|TRBJ1-2|.
CASSLDQNYGYTF
TGTGCCAGCAGCTTAGATCAGAACTATGGCTACACCTTC
>TRBV4-1|once|TRBJ2-3|.
CASSQASGTDTQYF
TGCGCCAGCAGCCAGGCTTCTGGCACAGATACGCAGTATTTT
>TRBV7-6|.|TRBJ2-5|TRBD2
CASSLSGSKTQYF
TGTGCCAGCAGCCTTAGCGGGAGTAAGACCCAGTACTTC
>TRBV5-8|.|TRBJ1-4|TRBD1
CASSSGQGTNEKLFF
TGTGCCAGCAGCTCCGGACAGGGAACTAATGAAAAACTGTTTTTT
>TRBV7-3|.|TRBJ2-2|.
CASSITYNTGELFF
TGTGCCAGCAGCATCACTTATAACACCGGGGAGCTGTTTTTT
>TRBV28|.|TRBJ2-1|.
CASRRAGSYNEQFF
TGTGCCAGCCGCAGGGCAGGGTCCTACAATGAGCAGTTCTTC
>TRBV28|.|TRBJ1-5|.
CASSLIRTGNQPQHF
TGTGCCAGCAGTTTAATCCGGACAGGCAATCAGCCCCAGCATTTT
>TRBV7-9|.|TRBJ2-1|TRBD2
CASSSTSVNYNEQFF
TGTGCCAGCAGCTCGACTAGCGTCAACTACAATGAGCAGTTCTTC
>TRBV5-5|.|TRBJ1-2|TRBD1
CASSLTDRAAYGYTF
TGTGCCAGCAGCTTGACCGACAGGGCTGCCTATGGCTACACCTTC
>TRBV16|.|TRBJ1-5|TRBD1
CASRTGRNQPQHF
TGTGCCAGTAGGACAGGGAGGAATCAGCCCCAGCATTTT
>TRBV15|.|TRBJ1-4|.
CATSTRTDEKLFF
TGTGCCACCAGCACCCGGACGGATGAAAAACTGTTTTTT
>TRBV29-1|.|TRBJ1-1|.
CSVRGGGTEAFF
TGCAGCGTTAGAGGGGGGGGCACTGAAGCTTTCTTT